The present T cell receptor beta chain was sequenced within a study of T-cell memory formation after mild COVID-19. This clonotype came up many times. As yet, its antigen is unknown. The CDR3 covers 14 residues. The V end lost 0 bases, the J end lost 13 bases, and 17 bases lay between the germline ends. The germline V gene encodes CDR1 SGHRS and CDR2 YFSETQ. Constant-segment-primed 5'RACE gave TCR alpha and TCR beta cDNA libraries with sample barcodes and UMIs. TCRdb re-derived calls from the 5' RACE reads in MiXCR, one entry per CDR3 protein. The table shows around 200,000 distinct CDR3 sequences, with about 18% occurring only once. General study findings and limits: Several responding clones turned up in pre-infection memory, indicating that cross-reactive memory may have taken part.

The clonotype was recovered from a man aged 18 to 30 who had mild COVID-19 (a few samples of this study predate the infection). Cell type and time point are not known. Sequenced material: PBMCs or a T cell subset sorted from them (not recorded which). The chain carries TRBV5-1 and TRBJ2-1, with D tentatively TRBD2 (5 bases). The CDR3 DNA follows: TGCGCCAGCAGCTTGGGAGGGAGCTATCAAAACCAGTTCTTC. This encodes CASSLGGSYQNQFF.